This T cell receptor (beta chain) was recovered during a study of T-cell memory formation after mild COVID-19. The 5'RACE method, run with constant-segment primers, produced TCR alpha and TCR beta cDNA libraries (carrying sample barcodes and UMIs). In TCRdb, the 5' RACE reads were re-called with MiXCR into one record per CDR3 protein. The sample lists about 390,000 distinct CDR3 sequences, about 17% occurring once. The CDR3 extends over 15 amino acids. Germline V CDR1 and CDR2: SGHVS, FNYEAQ. With V trimmed by 1 base and J by 2 bases, 4 bases remained unmatched. The sequencing input was PBMCs or a T cell subset sorted from them (not recorded which). The TCR originated in a man between 18 and 35 years old who had mild COVID-19 (a few samples of this study predate the infection). Cell type and time point are not known. V usage is TRBV7-6 and J usage is TRBJ2-7, with 8 bases identical to TRBD2. CDR3 DNA: TGTGCCAGCAGCTTAGGGGGTAGCGGGACCTACGAGCAGTACTTC. This sequence encodes CASSLGGSGTYEQYF.